What follows are 23 T cell receptor beta chains derived from one specimen sequenced in a study of Tregs in tolerant kidney transplant recipients. TCRdb's table, derived via immunoSEQ multiplex PCR, lists solely in-frame clones and lacks some. The top ten hold 0.35% to 0.5% of the sample, which has more than 60,000 clones, roughly nine tenths seen once. Sequenced here: CD4+ T cells from blood, sampled before the transplant. The receptor set was obtained from a human donor who received a combined kidney and bone marrow transplant.

The chain is built from TRBV9 and TRBJ2-7; D remains ambiguous. The CDR3 is made up of 14 amino acids. Trimming removed 3 bases at V and 3 bases at J, with 13 bases between. Germline assignment: CDR1 SGDLS and CDR2 YYNGEE. Written as DNA, the CDR3 is TGTGCCAGCAGCGCTTACCCTGAGAGCTACGAGCAGTACTTC. Protein sequence: CASSAYPESYEQYF.

Note on this clone: Compared with germline, one end of the junction differs, possibly owing to a read error. V gene TRBV28 combines with J gene TRBJ2-7, with 8 positions matching TRBD1. The CDR3 sequence is 14 residues long. CDR1 is MDHEN, CDR2 SYDVKM, per germline. The CDR3 region is CASSLLDREYEQYF. The CDR3 nucleotides are TGTGCCAGCAGCTTATTGGACAGGGAGTACGAGCAGTACTTC.

The chain has TRBV7-8 and TRBJ1-2; D not resolved. This CDR3 is 11 amino acids long. In germline, CDR1 is SGHVS, CDR2 FQNEAQ. Trimming removed 6 bases from V and 5 bases from J, with 7 bases in between. This chain's CDR3 is CASRPTYGYTF. The CDR3 nucleotides read TGTGCCAGCAGACCTACGTATGGCTACACCTTC.

The rearrangement joins TRBV19 to TRBJ1-4; D gene uncertain. V dropped 4 bases and J dropped 0 bases, with 12 bases sitting between them. This CDR3 region has 16 residues. Germline-derived CDR1 and CDR2 are LNHDA and SQIVND (reference sequence). The CDR3 sequence is CASSTARRATNEKLFF. The CDR3 DNA reads as TGTGCCAGTAGTACGGCGCGGCGGGCAACTAATGAAAAACTGTTTTTT.

The rearrangement links TRBV15 to TRBJ2-3, with 8 bases aligning to TRBD1. This CDR3 is built from 16 residues. CDR1 and CDR2 from the germline V gene are LNHNV and YYDKDF (reference sequence). With 3 bases clipped from V and 8 bases from J, the junction kept 13 bases outside the gene matches. CDR3 nucleotides: TGTGCCACCAGCAGGGAGTTACAGGGGGGTGTAGTTACGCAGTATTTT. Translation: CATSRELQGGVVTQYF. Drawing the rest from reference TRBV15 and TRBJ2-3, the complete variable domain is DAMVIQNPRYQVTQFGKPVTLSCSQTLNHNVMYWYQQKSSQAPKLLFHYYDKDFNNEADTPDNFQSRRPNTSFCFLDIRSPGLGDTAMYLCATSRELQGGVVTQYFGPGTRLTVL.

As to this clone: This sample also contains other DNA sequences that code for the same CDR3. The V gene is TRBV5-4, the J gene TRBJ2-2; maybe TRBD2 (5 bases). This CDR3 spans 15 amino acids. Looked up from germline, CDR1 is SGHNT and CDR2 is YYREEE (reference sequence). Trimming took off 0 bases at V and 0 bases at J, with 6 bases between the two ends. CDR3 residues: CASSLGTPNTGELFF. In DNA form, the CDR3 reads TGTGCCAGCAGCTTGGGGACTCCGAACACCGGGGAGCTGTTTTTT.

The rearrangement uses TRBV29-1 and TRBJ1-2; 8 bases map to TRBD1. CDR1 is SQVTM, CDR2 ANQGSEA, per germline. The CDR3 spans 12 residues. Trimming cost V 7 bases and J 5 bases; bases outside gene matches: 6. CDR3: CSADRGSYGYTF. The CDR3, as DNA: TGCAGCGCCGACAGGGGTAGTTATGGCTACACCTTC.

This chain connects TRBV7-2 to TRBJ2-5; D remains unclear. The V and J ends lost 1 base and 10 bases respectively, with 10 bases between them. The CDR3 consists of 12 residues. Germline V gives CDR1 SGHTA, CDR2 FQGNSA. CDR3 protein: CASSLGQANQYF. The CDR3 region has the DNA TGTGCCAGCAGCTTAGGGCAGGCGAACCAGTACTTC.

CDR3 protein: CASIPTGEGSYTF. CDR3 coding DNA: TGTGCCAGCATCCCGACAGGGGAGGGAAGCTACACCTTC. The chain has TRBV2 and TRBJ1-2; 8 bases fit TRBD1. J was trimmed by 9 bases and V by 7 bases; bases with no gene match: 10. Germline CDR1 reads SNHLY; CDR2 reads FYNNEI. CDR3 length equals 13 residues.

This chain uses TRBV2 with TRBJ1-2, with D perhaps matching TRBD1 (6 bases). Per the germline V gene, CDR1 is SNHLY and CDR2 is FYNNEI. This CDR3 comprises 15 residues. Trimming removed 6 bases from V and 4 bases from J, with 18 bases in between. The CDR3 sequence is CASRTDRLESYGYTF. CDR3 DNA: TGTGCCAGCAGGACAGACAGGCTTGAGTCCTATGGCTACACCTTC.

In this sample, this clone turned up once. The genes are TRBV4-1 and TRBJ1-5; 8 bases are shared with TRBD1. The CDR3 runs 16 residues. V shed 0 bases, J shed 7 bases, and the junction held 8 bases outside the gene matches. CDR1 and CDR2 (germline): MGHRA, YSYEKL. The DNA of the CDR3 is TGCGCCAGCAGCCAAGACTTACAGGGGGGCGGCCAGCCCCAGCATTTT. It encodes CASSQDLQGGGQPQHF.

The gene calls are TRBV4-2 and TRBJ1-4, with D perhaps TRBD1 (6 bases). V lost 11 bases and J lost 2, with 12 bases in between. The CDR3 is made up of 13 amino acids. Germline CDR1 is LGHNA and CDR2 is YNFKEQ. CDR3 sequence: CASAGATNEKLFF. The CDR3 DNA is TGTGCCTCCGCGGGGGCTACTAATGAAAAACTGTTTTTT.

V gene TRBV4-1 combines with J gene TRBJ2-2; TRBD2 is a possible D gene (6 bases). The V end lost 2 bases, the J end lost 8 bases, and 21 bases lay between the germline ends. The CDR3 contains 17 residues. Germline V CDR1 and CDR2: MGHRA, YSYEKL. DNA of the CDR3: TGCGCCAGCAGCCAATGGCGTCCCGGGACTTGGTCTGGGGAGCTGTTTTTT. Translated: CASSQWRPGTWSGELFF.

V is TRBV4-2 and J is TRBJ1-1; 11 nucleotides agree with TRBD1. Germline values: CDR1 LGHNA, CDR2 YNFKEQ. V lost 0 bases to trimming and J lost 0 bases; unmatched junction nucleotides: 3. The CDR3 runs to 17 residues. CDR3 bases: TGTGCCAGCAGCCAAGATTCGGGACAGGGGGTGAACACTGAAGCTTTCTTT. Residues: CASSQDSGQGVNTEAFF.

CDR3 nucleotide sequence: TGCGCCAGCAGCCAAGATGGTGAGGGCTTTTGGGGCTACACCTTC. Protein sequence: CASSQDGEGFWGYTF. The chain uses TRBV4-1 and TRBJ1-2, with unresolved D. CDR1 and CDR2 from the germline V gene are MGHRA and YSYEKL. CDR3 size: 15 residues. Trimming stripped 0 bases from V and 8 bases from J, with 16 bases between.

The rearrangement uses TRBV10-3 and TRBJ2-3; D call uncertain. Germline V gene sequence: CDR1 ENHRY, CDR2 SYGVKD. The V gene lost 10 bases and the J gene lost 1 base, with 15 bases spanning the gap. The CDR3 covers 14 residues. The CDR3 DNA sequence: TGTGCCACACAAGACTTACGAGGCACAGATACGCAGTATTTT. Translated: CATQDLRGTDTQYF.

The V gene is TRBV6-5, the J gene TRBJ2-7, with D perhaps matching TRBD2 (5 bases). Looked up from germline, CDR1 is MNHEY and CDR2 is SVGAGI. The CDR3 consists of 13 residues. With 8 bases removed from V and 3 bases from J, the gap between germline ends came to 14 bases. CDR3 nucleotide sequence: TGTGCCAGCTCCAAGAGTGGGAGCTACGAGCAGTACTTC. Translating it yields CASSKSGSYEQYF.

The gene calls are TRBV5-6 and TRBJ2-3; 7 positions agree with TRBD2. Trimming cost V 0 bases and J 4 bases; bases outside gene matches: 11. Germline V lookup: CDR1 SGHDT, CDR2 YYEEEE. The CDR3 loop spans 17 amino acids. CDR3: CASSLGPRGVVSDTQYF. The CDR3 DNA reads as TGTGCCAGCAGCTTGGGACCCCGGGGGGTAGTCTCAGATACGCAGTATTTT.

This rearrangement joins TRBV5-1 to TRBJ2-7; 11 positions agree with TRBD2. The CDR3 loop spans 21 amino acids. With 4 bases clipped from V and 0 bases from J, the junction kept 21 bases outside the gene matches. Germline-derived CDR1 and CDR2 are SGHRS and YFSETQ. The CDR3 is CASSRPSPRASGRPISYEQYF. The CDR3 region has the DNA TGCGCCAGCAGCCGCCCCTCGCCCAGGGCTAGCGGGAGGCCCATCTCCTACGAGCAGTACTTC.

This clone was observed a handful of times. The chain combines TRBV2 with TRBJ2-5; TRBD2 might be the D (7 bases). The CDR3 has 14 amino acids. Germline CDR1 reads SNHLY; CDR2 reads FYNNEI. Deletions cut 7 bases from V and 5 bases from J, with 17 bases between. The CDR3 DNA reads as TGTGCCAGCACAGGGGAGGGGGGAAGGGAGACCCAGTACTTC. It encodes CASTGEGGRETQYF. The variable domain in full, completed from reference TRBV2 and TRBJ2-5, reads EPEVTQTPSHQVTQMGQEVILRCVPISNHLYFYWYRQILGQKVEFLVSFYNNEISEKSEIFDDQFSVERPDGSNFTLKIRSTKLEDSAMYFCASTGEGGRETQYFGPGTRLLVL.

The rearrangement joins TRBV28 to TRBJ1-5; the match to TRBD1 covers 8 bases. Germline V gives CDR1 MDHEN, CDR2 SYDVKM. The ends lost 4 bases at V and 2 bases at J; junction bases unmatched: 1. CDR3 length: 14 residues. CDR3 DNA: TGTGCCAGCAGTTCGGGACAGGGCAATCAGCCCCAGCATTTT. It translates to CASSSGQGNQPQHF.

This chain joins TRBV28 and TRBJ2-7; 7 nucleotides agree with TRBD1. The ends lost 9 bases at V and 5 bases at J; junction bases unmatched: 4. The CDR3 consists of 11 residues. Germline V gene data show CDR1 as MDHEN and CDR2 as SYDVKM. CDR3 sequence: CASGTVDEQYF. CDR3 coding DNA: TGTGCCAGTGGGACAGTCGACGAGCAGTACTTC.

The rearrangement joins TRBV6-6 to TRBJ2-7; 11 bases are a match to TRBD2. The CDR3 contains 14 residues. Germline assignment: CDR1 MNHNY and CDR2 SVGAGI (reference sequence). J gave up 6 bases and V 7 bases, and 8 bases lay outside the gene matches. The CDR3 loop is CASTPTSGSVEQYF. The CDR3 coding sequence is TGTGCCAGCACACCCACTAGCGGGAGTGTCGAGCAGTACTTC.